This TCR beta chain appears in the sequencing data of a study of OX40 agonist ivuxolimab in advanced cancers. Study-wide points: The investigators did not determine what antigen specificity the expanded peripheral T cells had. Also present in some nonresponders was a low level of normalized T-cell clonal expansion.

Concerning this clone: The target antigen is unknown.

V gave up 2 bases and J gave up 0 bases, with 7 bases separating them. The CDR3 is made up of 15 amino acids. Germline CDR1 reads LNHNV; CDR2 reads YYDKDF (reference sequence). Samples of blood were obtained at baseline, on cycle 4 day 1, and on cycle 7 day 1. The method was immunoSEQ multiplex PCR; TCRdb's version includes in-frame clones alone and lacks a portion of them. The sample lists about 50,000 clones, 89% occurring once. Source: CD4+ or CD8+ T cells sorted from blood, taken in a trial of the OX40 agonist ivuxolimab. The V call is TRBV15, the J call TRBJ1-4; D uncertain. The sequence was obtained from an adult with an advanced solid tumor such as melanoma, head and neck, liver or kidney cancer. The CDR3 DNA is TGTGCCACCAGCAGAAGCCCGTCAACTAATGAAAAACTGTTTTTT. It encodes CATSRSPSTNEKLFF.